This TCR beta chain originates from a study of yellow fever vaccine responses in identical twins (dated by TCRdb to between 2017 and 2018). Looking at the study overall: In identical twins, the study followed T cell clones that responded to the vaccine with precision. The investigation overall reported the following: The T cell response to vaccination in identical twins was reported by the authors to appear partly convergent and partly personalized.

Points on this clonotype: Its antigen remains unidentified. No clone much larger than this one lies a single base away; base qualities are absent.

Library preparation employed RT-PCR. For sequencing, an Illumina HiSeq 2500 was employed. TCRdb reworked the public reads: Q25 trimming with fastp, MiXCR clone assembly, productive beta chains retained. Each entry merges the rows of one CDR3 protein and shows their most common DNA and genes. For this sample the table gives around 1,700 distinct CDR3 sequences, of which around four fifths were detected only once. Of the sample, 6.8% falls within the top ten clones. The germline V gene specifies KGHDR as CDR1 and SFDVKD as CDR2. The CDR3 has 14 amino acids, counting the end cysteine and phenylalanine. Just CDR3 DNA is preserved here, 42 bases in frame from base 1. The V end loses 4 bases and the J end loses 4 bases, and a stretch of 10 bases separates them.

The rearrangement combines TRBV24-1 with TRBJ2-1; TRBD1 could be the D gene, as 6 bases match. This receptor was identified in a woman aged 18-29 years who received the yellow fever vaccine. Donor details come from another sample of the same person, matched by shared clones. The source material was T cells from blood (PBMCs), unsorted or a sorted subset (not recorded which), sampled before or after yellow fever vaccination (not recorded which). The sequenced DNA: TGTGCCACCAGTGACGAACAGGGTTACAATGAGCAGTTCTTC. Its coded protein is CATSDEQGYNEQFF.